This TCR beta chain is drawn from a study of blood T cell repertoires in COVID-19. Turning to the study itself: Whether acute or convalescent, the COVID-19 samples came from the United States, Italy and Spain. T cells, B-cell-depleted T cells, or PBMCs supplied cDNA or gDNA.

Between the trimmed V and J ends, which lost 6 bases and 6 bases, there was a span of 11 bases. Germline assignment: CDR1 KGHSH and CDR2 LQKENI. The length of the CDR3 is 12 residues. As processed by the authors: Estimation of nucleated cell counts relied on the amplification of reference gene primers. Using immunoSEQ multiplex PCR, the repertoire was profiled, and TCRdb retains in-frame clones only, with some absent. The V and J calls and clone size were taken over from that table, and D and trimming were inferred from the DNA. The profile shows 170,000 or so clones, around nine tenths of them singletons.

The chain links TRBV18 to TRBJ1-2; D might be TRBD1 (5 bases). This clonotype was sampled from a woman aged 18-29 years who had recovered from COVID-19. Source material: peripheral blood. CDR3: CASSTDRNGYTF. The CDR3 DNA reads as TGTGCCAGCTCGACAGACCGAAATGGCTACACCTTC.